Each of the 8 T cell receptor beta chains below was sequenced from the same sample in a study of blood T cell repertoires in COVID-19. Libraries were prepared by immunoSEQ multiplex PCR; TCRdb keeps only in-frame clonotypes and omits some of them. The sample has about 170,000 clones, approximately 83% seen once. The sequencing input was peripheral blood. The receptors originated from an older man with active or convalescent COVID-19.

This clone was observed once. The chain employs TRBV5-1 and TRBJ2-2, with 8 bases identical to TRBD1. Germline V gene data show CDR1 as SGHRS and CDR2 as YFSETQ. The V segment lost 9 bases and the J segment 3 bases; nucleotides outside the gene matches: 4. The CDR3 runs 13 residues. CDR3 protein: CATRTGHTGELFF. The CDR3 DNA is TGCGCCACTCGGACAGGGCACACCGGGGAGCTGTTTTTT.

This clone was detected a few times. This rearrangement joins TRBV7-2 to TRBJ2-2, with 16 bases that match TRBD2. J was trimmed by 5 bases and V by 5 bases; bases with no gene match: 8. This CDR3 is 18 amino acids long. Germline loops: CDR1 SGHTA, CDR2 FQGNSA. CDR3 DNA sequence: TGTGCCAGCAGCCCCCCGGGACTAGCGGGAGGGCGTACCGGGGAGCTGTTTTTT. Its protein is CASSPPGLAGGRTGELFF.

The chain has TRBV13 and TRBJ2-7; no clear D. From germline, CDR1 is PRHDT and CDR2 FYEKMQ (reference sequence). V lost 5 bases to trimming and J lost 2 bases, with 16 bases between them. The CDR3 runs to 15 residues. The CDR3: CASSTSQTEPYEQYF. The CDR3 DNA sequence: TGTGCCAGCAGCACCTCTCAGACTGAACCCTACGAGCAGTACTTC.

This clone came up a few times. The chain combines TRBV6-6 with TRBJ1-1, with D perhaps TRBD1 (6 bases). Trimming stripped 7 bases from V and 4 bases from J, with 19 bases between. This CDR3 spans 15 amino acids. From germline, CDR1 is MNHNY and CDR2 SVGAGI (reference sequence). CDR3 bases: TGTGCCAGCACAAAGAGGGGACACGAAGGCACTGAAGCTTTCTTT. Its translation: CASTKRGHEGTEAFF.

The CDR3 DNA follows: TGTGCCAGCAGTTCCCTCCGGACAGGGGTAGAGACCCAGTACTTC. Protein product: CASSSLRTGVETQYF. This chain joins TRBV6-5 and TRBJ2-5, with TRBD1 matching 9 bases. Germline loops: CDR1 MNHEY, CDR2 SVGAGI. The CDR3 runs to 15 residues. J gave up 4 bases and V 4 bases, and 7 bases lay outside the gene matches.

This chain connects TRBV11-2 to TRBJ1-2, with D possibly TRBD1 on 5 matching bases. Trimming left V 5 bases short and J 3 bases short, with 10 bases between. CDR3 size: 13 residues. Per the germline V gene, CDR1 is SGHAT and CDR2 is FQNNGV. The CDR3 sequence is CASSPSRDYGYTF. DNA for the CDR3: TGTGCCAGCAGCCCATCCAGGGACTATGGCTACACCTTC.

This clone has only a few counts. The chain employs TRBV4-3 and TRBJ2-1, with TRBD2 identical over 8 bases. The germline V gene encodes CDR1 LGHNA and CDR2 YSLEER. The CDR3 loop spans 15 amino acids. After removal of 5 bases from V and 12 bases from J, the junction contained 15 bases not matched to a gene. CDR3 sequence reads: CASSSGASGLRVQFF. The CDR3 DNA is TGCGCCAGCAGCAGCGGGGCTAGCGGGCTTCGTGTGCAGTTCTTC.

This clone was recorded once. This sequence joins TRBV7-9 and TRBJ2-7; 7 nucleotides align to TRBD1. Losses at the gene ends were 5 bases for V and 5 bases for J; bases not matched to a gene: 12. This CDR3 spans 15 amino acids. The V gene's germline CDR1 is SEHNR and CDR2 FQNEAQ (reference sequence). CDR3: CASSHTGQPEDEQYF. DNA of the CDR3: TGTGCCAGCAGCCACACGGGACAGCCGGAGGACGAGCAGTACTTC.